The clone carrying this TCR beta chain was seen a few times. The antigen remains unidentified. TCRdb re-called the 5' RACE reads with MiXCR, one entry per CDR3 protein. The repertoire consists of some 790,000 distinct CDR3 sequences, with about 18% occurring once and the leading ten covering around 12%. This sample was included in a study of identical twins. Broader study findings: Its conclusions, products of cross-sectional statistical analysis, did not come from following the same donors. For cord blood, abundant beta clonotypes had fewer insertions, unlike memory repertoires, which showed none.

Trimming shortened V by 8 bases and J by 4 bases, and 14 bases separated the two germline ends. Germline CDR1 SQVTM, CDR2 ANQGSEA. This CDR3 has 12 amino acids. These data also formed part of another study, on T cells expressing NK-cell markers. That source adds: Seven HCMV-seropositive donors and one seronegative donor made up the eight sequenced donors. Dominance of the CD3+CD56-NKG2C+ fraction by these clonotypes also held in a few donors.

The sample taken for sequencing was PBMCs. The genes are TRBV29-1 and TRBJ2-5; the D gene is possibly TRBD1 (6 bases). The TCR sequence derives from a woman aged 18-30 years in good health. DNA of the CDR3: TGCAGCTTCGACAGGCGAGGAGAGACCCAGTACTTC. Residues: CSFDRRGETQYF.